This T cell receptor beta chain was sequenced during a study of Ad26.COV2.S vaccination and SARS-CoV-2 variants. Study results and caveats: After vaccination, reports described spike-specific CD8+ and CD4+ T cell responses as showing substantial breadth. Similar non-spike TCR breadth was observed in recipients of vaccine and of placebo. Among vaccine recipients, spike-specific TCR breadth exceeded that of placebo recipients.

The CDR3 totals 14 residues. V dropped 6 bases and J dropped 3 bases, with 11 bases sitting between them. Germline loops: CDR1 MDHEN, CDR2 SYDVKM. This clone was seen only once. What it binds is unknown. Generated by immunoSEQ multiplex PCR, the TCRdb table keeps only in-frame clones and is missing some. Of 300,000 to 400,000 clones detected, about 92% appear once; the ten largest clones hold roughly 3.9%. The sequence was obtained from a human donor who had recovered from COVID-19. The chain joins TRBV28 to TRBJ1-4; D is ambiguous. The sequencing used peripheral blood, collected after recovery from COVID-19. CDR3 amino acids: CASRKGYSNEKLFF. Written as DNA, the CDR3 is TGTGCCAGCAGGAAGGGCTACTCTAATGAAAAACTGTTTTTT.